The present T cell receptor beta chain was sequenced within a study of cytomegalovirus exposure and HLA in healthy donors. Primers for the PCR totalled 60 Vbeta and 13 Jbeta. Profiled with immunoSEQ multiplex PCR; TCRdb holds only in-frame clones, not every one. The sample gives 200,000 or so clones, roughly 84% of which show up once; around 0.27% is in the top ten. The CDR3 sequence is 13 residues long. CDR1 and CDR2 from the germline V gene are MNHEY and SMNVEV (reference sequence). Sequenced material: PBMCs. This TCR came from a boy between 10 and 17 years old in good health and CMV-seronegative. The V gene is TRBV27, the J gene TRBJ2-7; no clear D gene. CDR3 sequence: CVIPGRTAYEQYF. CDR3 nucleotides: TGTGTCATACCGGGTCGAACCGCCTACGAGCAGTACTTC.